What follows describes a single TCR beta chain. These data are taken from a study of cytomegalovirus exposure and HLA in healthy donors. PCR involved 60 Vbeta and 13 Jbeta primers. Libraries were prepared by immunoSEQ multiplex PCR; TCRdb keeps only in-frame clonotypes and omits some of them. Found here are about 160,000 clones, approximately 80% of them singletons; the top ten hold about 4.5%. The length of the CDR3 is 15 residues. The ends lost 6 bases at V and 5 bases at J; junction bases unmatched: 10. Germline V gene lookup returns CDR1 SGHNT and CDR2 YYREEE (reference sequence). The V call is TRBV5-4, the J call TRBJ2-5; 10 bases map to TRBD2. The sequencing input was PBMCs. This sequence originates from a man in his forties in good health and CMV-seronegative. CDR3 in amino acids: CASTSLAGAGETQYF. In DNA, the CDR3 is TGTGCCAGCACCAGTCTAGCGGGGGCAGGGGAGACCCAGTACTTC.